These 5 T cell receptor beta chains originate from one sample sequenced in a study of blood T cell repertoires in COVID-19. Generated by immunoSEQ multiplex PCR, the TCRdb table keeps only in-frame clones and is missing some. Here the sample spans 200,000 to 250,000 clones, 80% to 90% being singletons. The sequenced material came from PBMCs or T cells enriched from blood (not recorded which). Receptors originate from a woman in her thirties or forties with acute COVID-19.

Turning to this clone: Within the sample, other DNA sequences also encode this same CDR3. The CDR3 loop reads CASSSVNTGELFF. CDR3 in DNA: TGTGCCAGCAGCTCAGTTAACACCGGGGAGCTGTTTTTT. The rearrangement joins TRBV7-2 to TRBJ2-2; no clear D gene. The CDR3 is 13 residues long. The germline gives CDR1 SGHTA, CDR2 FQGNSA. V lost 4 bases to trimming and J lost 2 bases, with 5 bases between them.

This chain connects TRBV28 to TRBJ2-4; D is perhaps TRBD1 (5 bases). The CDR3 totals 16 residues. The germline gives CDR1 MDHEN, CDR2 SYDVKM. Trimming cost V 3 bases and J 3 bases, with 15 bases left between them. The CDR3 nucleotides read TGTGCCAGCAGTTTGGAAACCCCAAGGGGCAAAAACATTCAGTACTTC. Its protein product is CASSLETPRGKNIQYF.

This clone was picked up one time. CDR3 coding DNA: TGTGCCAGCTCACGGGGCGGGACTAGCGGTCTCGAGCAGTACTTC. Translated, it gives CASSRGGTSGLEQYF. This sequence joins TRBV18 and TRBJ2-7; 11 bases align to TRBD2. Germline assignment: CDR1 KGHSH and CDR2 LQKENI. This CDR3 region has 15 residues. With 4 bases clipped from V and 6 bases from J, the junction kept 8 bases outside the gene matches. The entire variable domain, with the rest obtained from reference TRBV18 and TRBJ2-7, is as follows: NAGVMQNPRHLVRRRGQEARLRCSPMKGHSHVYWYRQLPEEGLKFMVYLQKENIIDESGMPKERFSAEFPKEGPSILRIQQVVRGDSAAYFCASSRGGTSGLEQYFGPGTRLTVT.

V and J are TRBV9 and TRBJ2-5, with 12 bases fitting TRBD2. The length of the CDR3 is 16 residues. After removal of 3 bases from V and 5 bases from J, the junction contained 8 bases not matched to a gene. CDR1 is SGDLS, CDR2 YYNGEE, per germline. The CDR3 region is CASSAASSGRGETQYF. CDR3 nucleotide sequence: TGTGCCAGCAGCGCCGCATCTAGCGGGAGGGGGGAGACCCAGTACTTC.

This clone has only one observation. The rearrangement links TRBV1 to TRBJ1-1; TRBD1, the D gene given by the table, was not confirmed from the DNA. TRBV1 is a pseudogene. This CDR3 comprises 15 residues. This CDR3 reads CTSSQVDRGGTEAFF. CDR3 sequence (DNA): TGCACCAGCAGCCAAGTCGACAGGGGAGGTACTGAAGCTTTCTTT.